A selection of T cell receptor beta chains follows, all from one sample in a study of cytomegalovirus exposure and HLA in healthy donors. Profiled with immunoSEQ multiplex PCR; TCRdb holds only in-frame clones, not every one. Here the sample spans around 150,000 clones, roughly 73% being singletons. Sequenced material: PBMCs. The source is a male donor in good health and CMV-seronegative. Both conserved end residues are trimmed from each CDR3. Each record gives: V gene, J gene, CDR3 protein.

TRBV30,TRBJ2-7,AWSPPGQKQY
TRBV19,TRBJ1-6,ASRRGSSYNSPLH
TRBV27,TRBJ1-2,ASSTGYGYT
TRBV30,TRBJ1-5,AWSGPQGFGNQPQH
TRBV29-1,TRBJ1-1,SVARSENTEAF
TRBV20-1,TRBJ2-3,SAINRDTQY
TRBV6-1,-,ASRPTGSSYEQY
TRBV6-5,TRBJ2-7,ASSYGDRGYEQY
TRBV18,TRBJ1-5,ASSPQQGTTQPQH
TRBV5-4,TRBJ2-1,ASSTGTGDMNEQF
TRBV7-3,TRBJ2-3,ASSLMGGGGGTDTQY
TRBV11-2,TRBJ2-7,ASSPTANSYEQY
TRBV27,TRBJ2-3,ASSQPLRGGPTDTQY
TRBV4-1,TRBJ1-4,ASSQDGLLDNEKLF
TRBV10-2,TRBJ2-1,ASSVAYNEQF
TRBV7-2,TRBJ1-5,ASSPQGNQPQH
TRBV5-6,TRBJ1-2,ASTLGRGARGYT
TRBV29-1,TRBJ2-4,SVAREENIQY
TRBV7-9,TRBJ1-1,SSSSQITEAF
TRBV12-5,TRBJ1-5,ASGLGDRGRDNQPQH
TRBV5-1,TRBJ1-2,ASSPGGEHGYT
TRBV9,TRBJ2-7,ASSVTPSSYEQY
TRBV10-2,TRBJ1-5,ASSESRVNQPQH
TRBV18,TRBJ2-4,ASSTGAAKNIQY
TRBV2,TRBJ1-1,ATRDRANTEAF
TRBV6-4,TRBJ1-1,ASSVDLGTEAF
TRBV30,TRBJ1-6,AWSVRPDNSPLH
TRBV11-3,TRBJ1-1,ASSLAAGTEAF
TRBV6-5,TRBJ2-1,ASRPLLYNEQF
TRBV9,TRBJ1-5,ASSRGGTQPQH
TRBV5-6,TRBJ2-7,ASSSDISSFDEQY
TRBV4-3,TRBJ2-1,ASSQEAGGSYNEQF
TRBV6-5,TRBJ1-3,ASSLWGSSGNTIY
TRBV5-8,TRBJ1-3,ASSLAGGGRNTIY